The source of this T cell receptor (beta chain) is a study of beta chain features in type 1 diabetes. This clone was detected only a few times. No antigen is known for it. Every sorted population was more than 98% pure. Whole-study findings and limits: High-TCR-expressing cells could be over-represented by cDNA sequencing.

The V gene's germline CDR1 is MNHNS and CDR2 SASEGT. The V and J ends lost 6 bases and 6 bases respectively, with 13 bases between them. CDR3 length: 13 residues. The whole isolated RNA underwent reverse transcription, so sequencing captured expressed TCRB transcripts. Only in-frame clones appear in the TCRdb table, and some are missing; sequencing was by immunoSEQ multiplex PCR. The data hold roughly 230,000 clones, with over 8.5% observed a single time. The chain couples TRBV6-1 to TRBJ2-3; D is unresolved. This clonotype was sampled from a woman aged 18-29 years in good health. The specimen sequenced was naive CD4+ T cells from blood. The CDR3: CASRPDGVDTQYF. The CDR3 nucleotides read TGTGCCAGCAGGCCAGATGGTGTGGATACGCAGTATTTT.